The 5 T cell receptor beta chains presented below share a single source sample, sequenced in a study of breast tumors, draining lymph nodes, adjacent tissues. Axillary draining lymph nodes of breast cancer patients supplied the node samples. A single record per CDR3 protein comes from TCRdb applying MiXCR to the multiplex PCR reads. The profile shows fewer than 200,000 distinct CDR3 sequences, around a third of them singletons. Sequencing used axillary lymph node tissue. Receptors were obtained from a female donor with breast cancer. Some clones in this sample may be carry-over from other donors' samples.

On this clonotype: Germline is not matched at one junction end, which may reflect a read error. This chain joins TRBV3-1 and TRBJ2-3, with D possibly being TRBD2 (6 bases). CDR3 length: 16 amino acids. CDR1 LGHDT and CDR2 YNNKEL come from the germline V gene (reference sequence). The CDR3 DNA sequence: TGTCCCAGCAGCCAAGATAGGGCGGGGAGGCGGGATACGCAGTATTTT. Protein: CPSSQDRAGRRDTQYF.

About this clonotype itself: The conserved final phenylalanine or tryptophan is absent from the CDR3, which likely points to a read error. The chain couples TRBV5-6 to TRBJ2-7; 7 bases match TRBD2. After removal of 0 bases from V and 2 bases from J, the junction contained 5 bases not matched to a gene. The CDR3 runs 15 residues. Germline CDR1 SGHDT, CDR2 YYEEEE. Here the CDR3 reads CASSLVASGTYEQYL. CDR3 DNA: TGTGCCAGCAGCTTGGTAGCTAGCGGAACCTACGAGCAGTACCTC.

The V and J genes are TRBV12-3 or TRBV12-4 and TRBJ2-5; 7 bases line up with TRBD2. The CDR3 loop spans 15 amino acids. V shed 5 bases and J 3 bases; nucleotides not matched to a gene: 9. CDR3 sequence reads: CASSPTRGEEETQYF. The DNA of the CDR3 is TGTGCCAGCAGTCCTACCCGGGGGGAGGAAGAGACCCAGTACTTC.

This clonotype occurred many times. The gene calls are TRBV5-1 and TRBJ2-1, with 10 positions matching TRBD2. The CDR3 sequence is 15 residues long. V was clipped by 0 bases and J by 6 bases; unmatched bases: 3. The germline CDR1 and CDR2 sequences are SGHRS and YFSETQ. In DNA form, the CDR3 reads TGCGCCAGCAGCTTGGAATTAGCGGGAGGCAATGAGCAGTTCTTC. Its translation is CASSLELAGGNEQFF.

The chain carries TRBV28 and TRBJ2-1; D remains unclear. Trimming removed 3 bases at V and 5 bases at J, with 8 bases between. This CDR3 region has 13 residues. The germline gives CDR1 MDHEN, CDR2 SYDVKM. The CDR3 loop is CASSFNGNNEQFF. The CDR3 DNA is TGTGCCAGCAGTTTCAACGGAAACAATGAGCAGTTCTTC.